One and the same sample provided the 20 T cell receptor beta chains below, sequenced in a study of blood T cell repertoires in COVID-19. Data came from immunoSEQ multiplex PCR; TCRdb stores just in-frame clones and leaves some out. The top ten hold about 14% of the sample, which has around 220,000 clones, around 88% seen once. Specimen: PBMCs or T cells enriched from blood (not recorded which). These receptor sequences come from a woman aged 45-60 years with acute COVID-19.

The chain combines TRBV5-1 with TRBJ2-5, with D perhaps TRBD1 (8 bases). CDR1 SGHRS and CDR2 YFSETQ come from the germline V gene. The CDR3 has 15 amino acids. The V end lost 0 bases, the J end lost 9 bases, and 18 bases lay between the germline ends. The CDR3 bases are TGCGCCAGCAGCTTGGCCTATAACAGGGGGGGGTCCCAGTACTTC. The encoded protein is CASSLAYNRGGSQYF.

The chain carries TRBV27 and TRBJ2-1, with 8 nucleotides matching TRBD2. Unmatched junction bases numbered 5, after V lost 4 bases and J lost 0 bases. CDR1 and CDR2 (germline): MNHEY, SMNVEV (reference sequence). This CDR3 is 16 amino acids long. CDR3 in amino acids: CASSSESGSSYNEQFF. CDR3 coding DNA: TGTGCCAGCAGTTCAGAAAGCGGGAGCTCCTACAATGAGCAGTTCTTC.

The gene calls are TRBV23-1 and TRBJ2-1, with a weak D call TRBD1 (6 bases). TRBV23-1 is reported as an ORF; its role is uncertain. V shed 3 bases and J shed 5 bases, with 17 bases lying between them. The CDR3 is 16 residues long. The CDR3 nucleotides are TGCGCCAGCAGTCATCCCCGTACAGGGCCTCACAATGAGCAGTTCTTC. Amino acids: CASSHPRTGPHNEQFF.

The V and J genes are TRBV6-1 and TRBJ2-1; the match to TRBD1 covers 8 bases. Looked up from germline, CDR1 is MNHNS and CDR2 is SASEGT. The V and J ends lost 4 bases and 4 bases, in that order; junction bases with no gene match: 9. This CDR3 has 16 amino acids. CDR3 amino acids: CASSALQGADYNEQFF. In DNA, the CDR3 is TGTGCCAGCAGTGCCCTCCAGGGGGCGGATTACAATGAGCAGTTCTTC.

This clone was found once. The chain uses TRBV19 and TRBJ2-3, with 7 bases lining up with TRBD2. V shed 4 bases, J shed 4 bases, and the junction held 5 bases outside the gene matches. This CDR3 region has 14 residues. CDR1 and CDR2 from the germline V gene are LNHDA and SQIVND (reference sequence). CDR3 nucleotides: TGTGCCAGTAGTAAAACGGGAGGCGCAGATACGCAGTATTTT. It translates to CASSKTGGADTQYF.

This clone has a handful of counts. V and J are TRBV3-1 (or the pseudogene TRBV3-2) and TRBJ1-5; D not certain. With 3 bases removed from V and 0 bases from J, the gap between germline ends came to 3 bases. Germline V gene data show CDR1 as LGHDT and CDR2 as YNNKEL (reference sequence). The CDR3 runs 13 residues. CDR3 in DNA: TGTGCCAGCAGCCAGTATAGCAATCAGCCCCAGCATTTT. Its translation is CASSQYSNQPQHF.

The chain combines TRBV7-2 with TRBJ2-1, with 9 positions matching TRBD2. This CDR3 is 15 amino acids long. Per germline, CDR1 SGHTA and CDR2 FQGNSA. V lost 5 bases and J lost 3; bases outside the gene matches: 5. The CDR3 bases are TGTGCCAGCAGCAAGACTAGCGGAGGCTACAATGAGCAGTTCTTC. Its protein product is CASSKTSGGYNEQFF.

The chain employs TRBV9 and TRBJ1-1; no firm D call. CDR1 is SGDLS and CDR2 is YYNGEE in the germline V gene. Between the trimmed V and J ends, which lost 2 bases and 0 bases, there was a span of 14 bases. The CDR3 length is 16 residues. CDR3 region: CASSVAEGKMNTEAFF. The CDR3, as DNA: TGTGCCAGCAGCGTGGCCGAGGGCAAAATGAACACTGAAGCTTTCTTT.

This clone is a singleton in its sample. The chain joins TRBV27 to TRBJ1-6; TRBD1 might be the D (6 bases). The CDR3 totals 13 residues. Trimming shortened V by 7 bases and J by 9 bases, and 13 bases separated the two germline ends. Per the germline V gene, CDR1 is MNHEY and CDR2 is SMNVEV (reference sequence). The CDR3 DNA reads TGTGCCAGCACAGGGCAGGGGAGTTCACCCCTCCACTTT. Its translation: CASTGQGSSPLHF.

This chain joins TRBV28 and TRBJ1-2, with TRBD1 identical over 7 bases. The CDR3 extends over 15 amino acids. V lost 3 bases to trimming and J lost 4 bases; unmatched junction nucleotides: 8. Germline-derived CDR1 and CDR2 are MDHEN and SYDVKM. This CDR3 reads CASSLGTTGTYGYTF. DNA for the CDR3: TGTGCCAGCAGTTTGGGGACGACAGGGACCTATGGCTACACCTTC.

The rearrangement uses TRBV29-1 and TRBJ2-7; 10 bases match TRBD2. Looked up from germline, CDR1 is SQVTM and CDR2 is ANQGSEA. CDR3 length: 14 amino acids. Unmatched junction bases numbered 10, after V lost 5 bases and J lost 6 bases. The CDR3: CSVSQASGRGEQYF. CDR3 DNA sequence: TGCAGCGTTTCCCAGGCTAGCGGGAGAGGCGAGCAGTACTTC.

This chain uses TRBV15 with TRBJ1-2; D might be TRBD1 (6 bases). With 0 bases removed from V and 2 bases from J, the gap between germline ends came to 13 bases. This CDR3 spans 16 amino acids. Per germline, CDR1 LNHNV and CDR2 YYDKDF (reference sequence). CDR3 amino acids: CATSRDALQGNYGYTF. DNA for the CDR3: TGTGCCACCAGCAGAGATGCTTTGCAGGGGAACTATGGCTACACCTTC.

CDR3: CASSIASGANVLTF. CDR3 bases: TGTGCCAGCAGCATAGCGTCCGGGGCCAACGTCCTGACTTTC. The V gene is TRBV5-6, the J gene TRBJ2-6; perhaps TRBD2 as D (5 bases). Trimming removed 4 bases at V and 4 bases at J, with 9 bases between. CDR1 SGHDT and CDR2 YYEEEE come from the germline V gene. The CDR3 is made up of 14 amino acids.

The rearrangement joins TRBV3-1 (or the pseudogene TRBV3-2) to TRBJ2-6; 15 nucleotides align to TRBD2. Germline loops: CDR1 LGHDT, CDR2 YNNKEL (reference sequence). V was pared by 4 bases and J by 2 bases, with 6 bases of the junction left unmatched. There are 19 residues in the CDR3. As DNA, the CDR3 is TGTGCCAGCAGCCGAGGGACTAGCGGGAGGATAACTGGGGCCAACGTCCTGACTTTC. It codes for CASSRGTSGRITGANVLTF.

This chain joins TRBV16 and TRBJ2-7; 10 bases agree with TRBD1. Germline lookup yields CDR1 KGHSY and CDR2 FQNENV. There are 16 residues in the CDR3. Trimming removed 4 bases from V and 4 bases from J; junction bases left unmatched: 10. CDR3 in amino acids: CASSRSPGQGTYEQYF. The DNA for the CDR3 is TGTGCCAGCAGCCGCTCTCCGGGACAGGGGACTTACGAGCAGTACTTC.

Written as DNA, the CDR3 is TGTGCCAGTACCCTAAAGAAGGCAGAACTATCCAAAGAGACCCAGTACTTC. Translated: CASTLKKAELSKETQYF. The V and J genes are TRBV19 and TRBJ2-5; D uncertain. Per germline, CDR1 LNHDA and CDR2 SQIVND (reference sequence). This CDR3 has 17 residues. Between the trimmed V and J ends, which lost 7 bases and 3 bases, there was a span of 24 bases.

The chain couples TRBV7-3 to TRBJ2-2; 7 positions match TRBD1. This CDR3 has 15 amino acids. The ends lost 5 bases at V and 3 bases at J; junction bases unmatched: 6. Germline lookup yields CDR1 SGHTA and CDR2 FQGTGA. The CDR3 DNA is TGTGCCAGCAGCCTTCGACAGGGTCACACCGGGGAGCTGTTTTTT. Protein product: CASSLRQGHTGELFF. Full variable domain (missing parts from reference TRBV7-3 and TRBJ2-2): GAGVSQTPSNKVTEKGKYVELRCDPISGHTALYWYRQSLGQGPEFLIYFQGTGAADDSGLPNDRFFAVRPEGSVSTLKIQRTERGDSAVYLCASSLRQGHTGELFFGEGSRLTVL.

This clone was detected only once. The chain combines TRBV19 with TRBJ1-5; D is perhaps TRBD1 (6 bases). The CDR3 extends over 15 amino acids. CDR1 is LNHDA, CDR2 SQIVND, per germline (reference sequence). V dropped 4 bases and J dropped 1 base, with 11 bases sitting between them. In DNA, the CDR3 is TGTGCCAGTAGTACCGGGACACGAAGCAATCAGCCCCAGCATTTT. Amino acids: CASSTGTRSNQPQHF.

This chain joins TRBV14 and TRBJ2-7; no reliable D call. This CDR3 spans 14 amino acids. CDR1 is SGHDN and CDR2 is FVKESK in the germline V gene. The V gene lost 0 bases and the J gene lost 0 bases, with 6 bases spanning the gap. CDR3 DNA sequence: TGTGCCAGCAGCCAAGACACCAGCTCCTACGAGCAGTACTTC. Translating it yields CASSQDTSSYEQYF. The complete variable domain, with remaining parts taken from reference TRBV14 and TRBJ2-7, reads EAGVTQFPSHSVIEKGQTVTLRCDPISGHDNLYWYRRVMGKEIKFLLHFVKESKQDESGMPNNRFLAERTGGTYSTLKVQPAELEDSGVYFCASSQDTSSYEQYFGPGTRLTVT.

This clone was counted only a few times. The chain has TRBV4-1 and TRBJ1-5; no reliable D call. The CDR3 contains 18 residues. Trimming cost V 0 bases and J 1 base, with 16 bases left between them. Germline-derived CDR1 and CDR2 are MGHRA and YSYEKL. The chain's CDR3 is CASSQDIQVPPSNQPQHF. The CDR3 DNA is TGCGCCAGCAGCCAAGATATCCAGGTCCCTCCCAGCAATCAGCCCCAGCATTTT.